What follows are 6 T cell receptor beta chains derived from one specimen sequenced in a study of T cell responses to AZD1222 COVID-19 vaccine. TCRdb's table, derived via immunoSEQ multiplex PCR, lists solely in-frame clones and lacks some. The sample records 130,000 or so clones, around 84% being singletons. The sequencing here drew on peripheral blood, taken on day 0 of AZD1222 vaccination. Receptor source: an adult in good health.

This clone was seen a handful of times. The CDR3 reads CASSLTGEAFF. The DNA for the CDR3 is TGTGCCAGCAGCCTGACAGGTGAAGCTTTCTTT. The genes are TRBV6-5 and TRBJ1-1, with D maybe TRBD1 (6 bases). Germline V gene sequence: CDR1 MNHEY, CDR2 SVGAGI. Trimming cost V 6 bases and J 7 bases, with 9 bases left between them. The CDR3 has 11 amino acids.

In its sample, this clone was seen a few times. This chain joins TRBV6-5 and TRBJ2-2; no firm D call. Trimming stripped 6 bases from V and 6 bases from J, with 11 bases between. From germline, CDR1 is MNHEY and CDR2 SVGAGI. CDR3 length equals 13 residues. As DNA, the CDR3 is TGTGCCAGCAGCAAAAGTTATCCCGGGGAGCTGTTTTTT. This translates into CASSKSYPGELFF.

The CDR3 loop reads CASSPGTGFVYTF. The CDR3 DNA follows: TGTGCCAGCAGCCCCGGGACAGGGTTTGTCTACACCTTC. V usage is TRBV6-6 and J usage is TRBJ1-2; TRBD1 agrees at 9 bases. CDR1 is MNHNY and CDR2 is SVGAGI in the germline V gene (reference sequence). V trimming: 6 bases; J trimming: 10 bases; junction bases outside the gene matches: 9. This CDR3 has 13 residues.

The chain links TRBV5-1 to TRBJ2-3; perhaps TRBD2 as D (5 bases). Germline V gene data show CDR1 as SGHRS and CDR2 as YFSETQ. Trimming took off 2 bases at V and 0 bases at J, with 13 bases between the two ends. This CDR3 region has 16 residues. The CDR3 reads CASSLEGGRSTDTQYF. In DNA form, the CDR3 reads TGCGCCAGCAGCTTAGAGGGCGGGCGAAGCACAGATACGCAGTATTTT.

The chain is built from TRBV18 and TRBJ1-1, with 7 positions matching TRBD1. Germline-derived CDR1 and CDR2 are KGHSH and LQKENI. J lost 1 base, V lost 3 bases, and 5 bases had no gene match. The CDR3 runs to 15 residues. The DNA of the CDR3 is TGTGCCAGCTCACCCCGGGACAGTTCGAACACTGAAGCTTTCTTT. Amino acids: CASSPRDSSNTEAFF.

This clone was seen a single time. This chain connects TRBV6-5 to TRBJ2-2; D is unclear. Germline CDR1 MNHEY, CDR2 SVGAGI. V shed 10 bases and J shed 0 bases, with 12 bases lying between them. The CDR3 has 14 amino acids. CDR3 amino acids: CAIKMGSNTGELFF. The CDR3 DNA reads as TGTGCCATCAAGATGGGGTCGAACACCGGGGAGCTGTTTTTT.